A selection of T cell receptor beta chains follows, all from one sample in a study of metastatic and nonmetastatic thyroid tumors. TCRdb re-analyzed the PCR reads using MiXCR. Of about 56,000 clones in the sample, 25% to 30% are singletons; the top ten hold less than 20%. What was sequenced was blood. These TCRs come from a female donor with papillary thyroid cancer or a benign thyroid nodule (not recorded which). Some clones in this sample may be carry-over from other donors' samples. CDR3s include the opening cysteine and the closing phenylalanine or tryptophan.

V	J	CDR3
TRBV30	TRBJ2-7	CAWDRGYEQYF
TRBV11-2	TRBJ1-6	CASSFSAGNNSPLHF
TRBV9	TRBJ2-3	CASSSSGTGFPTQYF
TRBV6-2/TRBV6-3	TRBJ2-7	CASSYTGTSEEQYF
TRBV6-1	TRBJ1-2	CATLGWENYGYTF
TRBV9	TRBJ2-5	CASSVGGGIQETQYF
TRBV2	TRBJ2-1	CASRVTSGSYNEQFF
TRBV4-1	TRBJ2-3	CASSPATAAGGQNTQYF
TRBV20-1	TRBJ1-5	CSARGRSGYVSGNQPQHF
TRBV6-1	TRBJ1-1	CASKDGRPNTEAFF
TRBV5-1	TRBJ1-3	CASSPSASGNTIYF
TRBV9	TRBJ1-6	CASSGDGTGFASPLHF
TRBV6-1	TRBJ2-5	CASSDGGGRKGTETQYF
TRBV20-1	TRBJ2-3	CSARAGRKTDTQYF
TRBV28	TRBJ2-6	CASSLRQGGGANVLTF
TRBV24-1	TRBJ1-2	CAISGGTAYGYTF
TRBV5-6	TRBJ2-7	CASTIQQAYEQYF
TRBV20-1	TRBJ1-2	CSASRGAYGYTF
TRBV6-1	TRBJ2-5	CASSVLGTSGETQYF
TRBV6-2/TRBV6-3	TRBJ2-7	CASSRTSGRYEQYF
TRBV10-1	TRBJ2-5	CASSNGQRKETQYF
TRBV2	TRBJ2-7	CASNADGYEQYF
TRBV7-9	TRBJ2-3	CASSLQWEADTQYF
TRBV6-2/TRBV6-3	TRBJ2-7	CASSYSSGSYEQYF
TRBV20-1	TRBJ1-1	CSARGDTEAFF
TRBV20-1	NA	CSDSSSGRSNNEQFF
TRBV4-2	TRBJ2-1	CASSSRPYNEQFF
TRBV6-5	TRBJ1-3	CASSYPQVHIYF
TRBV20-1	TRBJ2-1	CSARDWTGGAGQFF